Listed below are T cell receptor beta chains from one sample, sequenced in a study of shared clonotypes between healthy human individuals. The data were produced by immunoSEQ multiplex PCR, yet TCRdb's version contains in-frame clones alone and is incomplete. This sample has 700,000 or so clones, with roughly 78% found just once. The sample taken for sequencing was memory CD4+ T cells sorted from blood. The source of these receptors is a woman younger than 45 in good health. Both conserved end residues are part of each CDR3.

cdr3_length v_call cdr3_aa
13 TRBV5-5 CASSFWGRETQYF
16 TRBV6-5 CASSYLAGVRTDEQFF
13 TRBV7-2 CASSYLESREQYF
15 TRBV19 CASSIFGSLSYEQYF
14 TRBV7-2 CASSLVAGGNEQFF
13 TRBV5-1 CASSLSATYEQYF
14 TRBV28 CASTRESASYEQYF
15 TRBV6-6 CASTRAGASDQPQHF
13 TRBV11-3 CASSLGWRDTQYF
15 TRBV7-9 CASSLDSGAINEQFF
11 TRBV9 CASSTTVEAFF
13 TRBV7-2 CASSLGTAGELFF
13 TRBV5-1 CASSTSPEETQYF
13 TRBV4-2 CASSPKGNTEAFF
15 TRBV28 CASSLSGQEIYGYTF
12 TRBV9 CASSVGTYGYTF
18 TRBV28 CASNGPGQGGGINEKLFF
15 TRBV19 CASSLAEGAYNEQFF
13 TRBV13 CASSSDQGTEAFF
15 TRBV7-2 CASSASRRGAKGYTF
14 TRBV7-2 CASSPPRGGSGYTF
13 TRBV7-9 CASSPGYGATQYF
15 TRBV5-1 CASSGGWEGNYEQYF
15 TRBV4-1 CASSYRAGVSYGYTF
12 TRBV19 CASSDREGEQYF